The 25 T cell receptor beta chains below all came from one sample that was sequenced in a study of tumor-infiltrating lymphocytes in primary liver carcinoma. The researchers obtained blood RNA from unsorted whole blood and also extracted germline DNA. Total RNA amounting to 500 ng was the source from which TCR beta cDNA was made with a constant-region primer. Investigators got TCR beta libraries out of three nested multiplex PCR rounds, done with slightly modified ARM-PCR. A C-beta reverse primer and TRBV1-TRBV30 forward primers served in each of the first two PCR rounds, at about 9 cycles apiece. TCRdb ran MiXCR on the multiplex PCR reads and lists one entry per CDR3 protein. The repertoire holds almost 200,000 distinct CDR3 sequences, with less than 70% as singletons. The sample was peripheral blood. Receptors were obtained from a woman between 55 and 75 years old with primary liver carcinoma and hepatitis B virus infection.

This clonotype occurred many times. This chain uses TRBV11-3 with TRBJ2-2; tentatively, D is TRBD1 or TRBD2 (7 bases each). The CDR3 is 16 residues long. Deletions cut 5 bases from V and 6 bases from J, with 19 bases between. The germline V gene encodes CDR1 SGHNT and CDR2 YENEEA. CDR3: CASSLRTRGRAGELFF. In DNA form, the CDR3 reads TGTGCCAGCAGCCTGCGGACTAGGGGGCGCGCCGGGGAGCTGTTTTTT.

Comments on this clonotype: One end of the junction is discordant with germline, which a read error may explain. The chain couples TRBV12-3 or TRBV12-4 to TRBJ2-3; 8 bases match TRBD2. The CDR3 has 15 amino acids. The CDR3 coding sequence is TGTGCCAGCAGTCCACTCAGATTGGGACTAGATGCGCAGTATTTT. As protein: CASSPLRLGLDAQYF.

With respect to this clonotype: Germline and junction disagree at one end, which may indicate a read error. J is TRBJ2-7 and V is TRBV11-2, with unresolved D. This CDR3 is 15 amino acids long. CDR1 and CDR2 from the germline V gene are SGHAT and FQNNGV. The CDR3 loop reads CASSLGVRRSYEQYF. DNA for the CDR3: TGTGCCAGCAGCTTAGGAGTGAGGAGATCCTACGAGCAGTACTTT.

This clonotype was counted at least ten times. The chain joins TRBV11-1 to TRBJ2-1; D remains unclear. The ends were cut back, 5 bases at V and 7 bases at J, with 9 bases in the middle. The CDR3 contains 12 residues. CDR1 and CDR2 from the germline V gene are SGHAT and FQDESV (reference sequence). The CDR3 coding sequence is TGTGCCAGCAGCCATGTGGGGAATGAGCAGTTCTTC. As protein: CASSHVGNEQFF. Drawing the rest from reference TRBV11-1 and TRBJ2-1, the complete variable domain is EAEVAQSPRYKITEKSQAVAFWCDPISGHATLYWYRQILGQGPELLVQFQDESVVDDSQLPKDRFSAERLKGVDSTLKIQPAELGDSAMYLCASSHVGNEQFFGPGTRLTVL.

A remark on this clonotype: This likely comes from a read error, as the CDR3 has no conserved phenylalanine or tryptophan at its end. The rearrangement joins TRBV4-2 to TRBJ2-3; 15 bases are a match to TRBD2. Per the germline V gene, CDR1 is LGHNA and CDR2 is YNFKEQ. The CDR3 length is 17 residues. CDR3 in DNA: TGTACCAGCAGCCCGGGACTAGCGGGAGGAACCAGCGATACGCAGTATATT. The encoded protein is CTSSPGLAGGTSDTQYI.

Regarding this clonotype: A junction end diverges from the germline sequence, so it may reflect a read error. The gene calls are TRBV6-1 and TRBJ2-3, with TRBD2 matching over 7 bases. Germline assignment: CDR1 MNHNS and CDR2 SASEGT. This CDR3 region has 15 residues. CDR3 coding DNA: TGTGCCAGCAGTGAAGCGGGAGGGCCCACAAATACGCAGTTTTTT. Its protein is CASSEAGGPTNTQFF.

As for this clonotype: This could be a read error, since a much larger clone is one nucleotide away. CDR3 residues: CASSFGPFGAYEQYF. CDR3 DNA sequence: TGTGCCAGCAGCTTTGGTCCCTTCGGGGCCTACGAGCAGTACTTC. The rearrangement uses TRBV7-9 and TRBJ2-7; TRBD2 is a possible D gene (5 bases). This CDR3 spans 15 amino acids. Per germline, CDR1 SEHNR and CDR2 FQNEAQ (reference sequence). V was pared by 3 bases and J by 2 bases, with 14 bases between.

This clonotype has just a few counts. This may be a read error, as it is one base from a much larger clone. The chain links TRBV6-5 to TRBJ2-3; 9 bases match TRBD2. This CDR3 has 16 residues. Looked up from germline, CDR1 is MNHEY and CDR2 is SVGAGI. This CDR3 is CASSHRRLADTGTQYF. CDR3 coding DNA: TGTGCCAGCAGCCACCGCCGACTAGCGGACACAGGTACGCAGTATTTT.

The chain links TRBV2 to TRBJ2-3; D may be TRBD2 (5 bases). This CDR3 is built from 15 residues. Trimming removed 4 bases from V and 0 bases from J, with 11 bases in between. Looked up from germline, CDR1 is SNHLY and CDR2 is FYNNEI. CDR3 loop: CASSGMGGSTDTQYF. Written as DNA, the CDR3 is TGTGCCAGCAGTGGTATGGGCGGGAGCACAGATACGCAGTATTTT.

J is TRBJ2-7 and V is TRBV6-2 or TRBV6-3; TRBD2 aligns across 7 bases. Germline trimming cut 6 bases from V and 3 bases from J; bases unmatched to any gene: 11. The CDR3 has 15 amino acids. The V gene's germline CDR1 is MNHEY and CDR2 SVGEGT. The CDR3 loop reads CASSDGTNGFYEQYF. In nucleotides, the CDR3 is TGTGCCAGCAGCGACGGGACTAACGGCTTCTACGAGCAGTACTTC.

The sample holds many counts of this clonotype. V is TRBV6-1 and J is TRBJ1-6; D ambiguous. Germline CDR1 and CDR2: MNHNS and SASEGT. CDR3 length equals 14 residues. V was pared by 3 bases and J by 7 bases, with 10 bases between. CDR3 nucleotide sequence: TGTGCCAGCAGTGATTACGGGCAAAATTCACCCCTCCACTTT. As protein: CASSDYGQNSPLHF.

Concerning this clonotype itself: The junction departs from germline at one end; a sequencing error may be responsible. The CDR3 here is CASNLVAGGGCGQYF. As DNA, the CDR3 is TGTGCCAGCAACTTAGTGGCGGGAGGAGGATGCGGGCAGTACTTC. The chain joins TRBV11-2 to TRBJ2-7, with TRBD2 matching 8 bases. CDR1 SGHAT and CDR2 FQNNGV come from the germline V gene. CDR3 length: 15 amino acids.

The chain employs TRBV30 and TRBJ2-7; 11 nucleotides line up with TRBD2. The V and J ends lost 3 bases and 5 bases, in that order; junction bases with no gene match: 15. Germline CDR1 is GTSNPN and CDR2 is SVGIG (reference sequence). The CDR3 is 17 residues long. The CDR3 sequence is CAWRRGPGLADRHEQYF. The CDR3 coding sequence is TGTGCCTGGAGGAGAGGTCCGGGACTAGCGGACCGGCACGAGCAGTACTTC.

The chain combines TRBV5-1 with TRBJ2-1; D uncertain. This CDR3 contains 15 residues. The V and J ends lost 4 bases and 4 bases respectively, with 15 bases between them. Germline loops: CDR1 SGHRS, CDR2 YFSETQ. The CDR3 DNA is TGCGCCAGCAGCCTAGTGGGAAAATCGTACAATGAGCAGTTCTTC. Translation gives CASSLVGKSYNEQFF.

Notes on this clonotype: At one end the junction does not follow the germline gene, possibly because of a read error. This chain joins TRBV30 and TRBJ2-3; TRBD2 aligns across 8 bases. This CDR3 has 14 amino acids. Germline values: CDR1 GTSNPN, CDR2 SVGIG (reference sequence). The CDR3 region is CAWSVGLDTGTQYF. The CDR3 DNA sequence: TGTGCCTGGAGTGTGGGACTAGATACAGGTACGCAGTATTTT.

Of note for this clonotype: Because it lacks the conserved phenylalanine or tryptophan at the end, this CDR3 is likely a read error. V is TRBV5-6 and J is TRBJ2-2, with TRBD2 matching over 9 bases. Germline V CDR1 and CDR2: SGHDT, YYEEEE. V was pared by 5 bases and J by 0 bases, with 8 bases of the junction left unmatched. This CDR3 contains 17 residues. The CDR3 here is CASSLYGLASNTGELFY. In nucleotides, the CDR3 is TGTGCCAGCAGTTTGTACGGACTAGCGTCGAACACCGGGGAGCTGTTTTAT.

Concerning this clonotype itself: Germline is not matched at one junction end, which may reflect a read error. CDR3 bases: TGTGACAGCAGCTGCGGTGGACTAGCCTTTATTAATGAGCAGTTCTTC. This codes for CDSSCGGLAFINEQFF. The chain is built from TRBV7-9 and TRBJ2-1, with 8 bases identical to TRBD2. The germline V gene encodes CDR1 SEHNR and CDR2 FQNEAQ (reference sequence). The CDR3 has 16 residues.

About this clonotype itself: The junction departs from germline at one end; a sequencing error may be responsible. This chain links TRBV11-2 with TRBJ1-4, with unresolved D. The CDR3 extends over 12 amino acids. CDR1 and CDR2 from the germline V gene are SGHAT and FQNNGV. DNA for the CDR3: TGTACCAACAGCCGGTGGAGTGAAAAACTGTTTTTC. It is translated as CTNSRWSEKLFF.

This rearrangement joins TRBV11-2 to TRBJ1-1; 7 bases fit TRBD1. The length of the CDR3 is 16 residues. V lost 5 bases to trimming and J lost 2 bases; unmatched junction nucleotides: 11. Germline V CDR1 and CDR2: SGHAT, FQNNGV. For the CDR3, the DNA is TGTGCCAGCAGCCTATGGGACAGAATACAAAACACTGAAGCTTTCTTT. Translating gives CASSLWDRIQNTEAFF.

This clonotype came up a few times. Mismatch with germline at one junction end may stem from a read error. The chain joins TRBV6-6 to TRBJ1-2, with a possible D match to TRBD1 (6 bases). This CDR3 has 14 amino acids. Germline CDR1 MNHNY, CDR2 SVGAGI (reference sequence). The CDR3 bases are TGTGCCAGCAGTTCAACCGGGACAAACTTTGGCTACACCTTC. Protein: CASSSTGTNFGYTF.

Worth noting for this clonotype: One base away lies a much larger clone, so this may be a sequencing read error. J is TRBJ2-5 and V is TRBV11-2, with 8 bases fitting TRBD1. Germline V gene data show CDR1 as SGHAT and CDR2 as FQNNGV. The CDR3 extends over 15 amino acids. CDR3 in DNA: TGTCCCAGCAGCCCCAACAGGGGGTACCAAGAGACCCAGTACTTC. Protein product: CPSSPNRGYQETQYF. The full variable domain, in which reference TRBV11-2 and TRBJ2-5 provide the parts outside the CDR3, is EAGVAQSPRYKIIEKRQSVAFWCNPISGHATLYWYQQILGQGPKLLIQFQNNGVVDDSQLPKDRFSAERLKGVDSTLKIQPAKLEDSAVYLCPSSPNRGYQETQYFGPGTRLLVL.

With respect to this clonotype: One end of the junction fails to match germline, which may point to a read error. This chain uses TRBV6-1 with TRBJ1-5; 7 bases map to TRBD1. The germline V gene has CDR1 MNHNS and CDR2 SASEGT. There are 15 residues in the CDR3. The CDR3 DNA follows: TGTGCTAGCAGTGCCCCGGGACAGCGATATCAGCCCCAGCATTTT. Translated: CASSAPGQRYQPQHF.

Remarks on this clonotype: Compared with germline, one end of the junction differs, possibly owing to a read error. The rearrangement uses TRBV7-8 and TRBJ2-3; 8 bases line up with TRBD2. Per the germline V gene, CDR1 is SGHVS and CDR2 is FQNEAQ. This CDR3 spans 15 amino acids. The CDR3 sequence is CASSIAGLDTDAQYF. The CDR3 DNA reads TGTGCCAGCAGTATAGCGGGATTGGACACAGATGCGCAGTATTTT.

This clonotype was detected a few times. Given a much more abundant clone one base away, this may be a read error. V gene TRBV6-1 combines with J gene TRBJ2-3; D not certain. This CDR3 is 15 amino acids long. From germline, CDR1 is MNHNS and CDR2 SASEGT. The CDR3 DNA reads as TGTGCCAACAGTATAATGTCGTTCCCGTCAGATACGCAGTATTTT. Residues: CANSIMSFPSDTQYF.

Concerning this clonotype: An end of the junction does not agree with germline; a read error may underlie this. The chain recombines TRBV29-1 with TRBJ1-2, with TRBD1 identical over 9 bases. The CDR3 covers 12 residues. Germline V lookup: CDR1 SQVTM, CDR2 ANQGSEA. CDR3 DNA sequence: TGCAGCGTTGAGACGACAGGGGGTGGCAACACCTTC. Translation gives CSVETTGGGNTF. The full variable domain, with the rest looked up from reference TRBV29-1 and TRBJ1-2, is SAVISQKPSRDICQRGTSLTIQCQVDSQVTMMFWYRQQPGQSLTLIATANQGSEATYESGFVIDKFPISRPNLTFSTLTVSNMSPEDSSIYLCSVETTGGGNTFGSGTRLTVV.